This paragraph reports one T cell receptor beta chain. These data belong to a study of response to subunit inactivated influenza vaccine. MiXCR, applied by TCRdb to the RT-PCR reads, yields one record per CDR3 protein. The data show around 600,000 distinct CDR3 sequences, around 11% seen once. The germline V and J ends were trimmed by 6 bases and 0 bases, with 11 bases remaining between them. The CDR3 sequence is 14 residues long. The germline gives CDR1 MNHEY, CDR2 SVGEGT. These sequences were also reported in another study, on T cells expressing NK-cell markers. That source adds: As the method of synthesis, 5'RACE template switching with UMIs yielded TCR beta cDNA.

This sequence was found in a man aged 45-60 years who received an inactivated influenza vaccine. The genes are TRBV6-2 or TRBV6-3 and TRBJ2-5; D is unclear. The sequencing here drew on PBMCs from blood, taken on the day of vaccination. The CDR3 nucleotides read TGTGCCAGCAGACGTACACGGTACCAAGAGACCCAGTACTTC. Translated: CASRRTRYQETQYF.